Sequencing of this TCR beta chain was carried out in a study of blood T cell repertoires in COVID-19. Using immunoSEQ multiplex PCR, the repertoire was profiled, and TCRdb retains in-frame clones only, with some absent. The sample lists about half a million clones; roughly nine tenths were seen once. The source material was peripheral blood. The sequence came from a man in his late teens or twenties with COVID-19, enrolled during active disease.

The CDR3 DNA sequence: TGTGCCAGCAGCCACGGCAAGAGGGGGTTTGGGACTGAAGCTTTCTTT. Amino acid sequence: CASSHGKRGFGTEAFF. The chain uses TRBV3-1 (or the pseudogene TRBV3-2) and TRBJ1-1, with D possibly TRBD1 on 6 matching bases. V was cut by 3 bases and J by 5 bases, with 19 bases left in between. The length of the CDR3 is 16 residues. Germline CDR1 and CDR2: LGHDT and YNNKEL (reference sequence).